This is a list of T cell receptor beta chains from one sample in a study of CD8+ T cells in alopecia areata. The data were produced by immunoSEQ multiplex PCR, yet TCRdb's version contains in-frame clones alone and is incomplete. The repertoire has around 210,000 clones, 56% of them found once; the top ten carry roughly 5%. The sample consisted of CD8+ T cells sorted from blood. These receptors originate from a human donor in good health. CDR3s include the opening cysteine and the closing phenylalanine or tryptophan. D genes are given only for firm matches. Where a row states a size, it is once, few, many or the class of an expanded clone; other rows omit it.

clone size	D gene	V gene	J gene	CDR3 DNA	CDR3 protein
NA	NA	TRBV27	TRBJ2-5	TGTGCCAGCGGACACTACCAAGAGACCCAGTACTTC	CASGHYQETQYF
NA	NA	TRBV6-6	TRBJ1-4	TGTGCCAGCACCTTACAGCGCGAAGAAAAACTGTTTTTT	CASTLQREEKLFF
few	NA	TRBV19	TRBJ1-1	TGTGCCAGTAGTATCCACCCCCGCGGCACTGAAGCTTTCTTT	CASSIHPRGTEAFF
few	NA	TRBV6-8	TRBJ2-3	TGTGCCAGCAGTTACGATTTCGGACATAGCACAGATACGCAGTATTTT	CASSYDFGHSTDTQYF
few	NA	TRBV7-2	TRBJ2-3	TGTGCCAGCAGCCCCCCGGGCCATTCAGATACGCAGTATTTT	CASSPPGHSDTQYF
NA	TRBD2	TRBV5-1	TRBJ2-5	TGCGCCAGCACCGCGTCGGGGAGGGATATCAGGGAGACCCAGTACTTC	CASTASGRDIRETQYF
NA	TRBD2	TRBV11-2	TRBJ2-7	TGTGCCAGCAGCCAGGGGCGGGGGGCGTACGAGCAGTACTTC	CASSQGRGAYEQYF
NA	NA	TRBV27	TRBJ2-3	TGTGCCAGCAGTTTTGGTGCCCCAGTCACAGATACGCAGTATTTT	CASSFGAPVTDTQYF
NA	TRBD2	TRBV10-2	TRBJ2-5	TGCGCCAGCACCATGACTAGCGGGGACCAAGAGACCCAGTACTTC	CASTMTSGDQETQYF
once	NA	TRBV5-1	TRBJ2-1	TGCGCCAGCAACATCTTAATCCAGGGCGACAATGAGCAGTTCTTC	CASNILIQGDNEQFF
NA	NA	TRBV27	TRBJ1-5	TGTGCCAGCAGTTTATCGAGTAGTGGCAATCAGCCCCAGCATTTT	CASSLSSSGNQPQHF
NA	TRBD1	TRBV2	TRBJ1-1	TGTGCCAGCATATCTTATCGGACAGGGAACACTGAAGCTTTCTTT	CASISYRTGNTEAFF
NA	TRBD2	TRBV2	TRBJ2-5	TGTGCCAGCATGTTTCCCCTAGCGGGGGCCCAAGAGACCCAGTACTTC	CASMFPLAGAQETQYF
NA	NA	TRBV30	TRBJ1-2	TGTGCCTGGAGTGTAACCAGGGTGAGCTATGGCTACACCTTC	CAWSVTRVSYGYTF
NA	TRBD1	TRBV6-5	TRBJ2-7	TGTGCCAGCAGTGCCGGACAGGGTCAGTACGAGCAGTACTTC	CASSAGQGQYEQYF
few	NA	TRBV13	TRBJ1-1	TGTGCCAGCAGTTCAGGGTTAGGGTACACTGAAGCTTTCTTT	CASSSGLGYTEAFF
NA	TRBD1	TRBV4-1	TRBJ2-7	TGCGCCAGCAGCCAAGCTCGGCAGGGGGCCTACGAGCAGTACTTC	CASSQARQGAYEQYF
NA	NA	TRBV5-1	TRBJ2-2	TGCGCCAGCAGCCCGAACGGCGGGGAGCTGTTTTTT	CASSPNGGELFF
once	NA	TRBV5-6	TRBJ1-2	TGTGCCAGCAGCTCCTCCATCCTCAGTGGCGGCTACACCTTC	CASSSSILSGGYTF
once	NA	TRBV27	TRBJ1-2	TGTGCCAGCAGTTTGAAGGTATCGCACTATGGCTACACCTTC	CASSLKVSHYGYTF
few	NA	TRBV29-1	TRBJ2-1	TGCAGCGTTGGGATGAGGATTTACTACAATGAGCAGTTCTTC	CSVGMRIYYNEQFF
NA	TRBD1	TRBV18	TRBJ2-7	TGTGCCAGCTCAACCTGGGACAGGGAAAGAGTTTACGAGCAGTACTTC	CASSTWDRERVYEQYF
once	NA	TRBV9	TRBJ2-3	TGTGCCAGCAGCGTCCGGGACACCAACACAGATACGCAGTATTTT	CASSVRDTNTDTQYF
NA	NA	TRBV29-1	TRBJ1-2	TGCAGCGCCCTGATGGGGGACTATGGCTACACCTTC	CSALMGDYGYTF
NA	TRBD1	TRBV6-5	TRBJ1-2	TGTGCCAGCAGTCTAACAGGGGGCGGCTATGGCTACACCTTC	CASSLTGGGYGYTF
NA	NA	TRBV6-5	TRBJ2-2	TGTGCCAGCAGTTACGCGGTTTTCGCGAACACCGGGGAGCTGTTTTTT	CASSYAVFANTGELFF
few	TRBD2	TRBV5-1	TRBJ2-1	TGCGCCAGCAAAAGCGGGGAGTACAATGAGCAGTTCTTC	CASKSGEYNEQFF
NA	TRBD1	TRBV30	TRBJ1-5	TGTGCCTGGGCGCTTGCAGGGGGTGGGGGACAGCCCCAGCATTTT	CAWALAGGGGQPQHF
NA	TRBD1	TRBV5-4	TRBJ2-2	TGTGCCAGCAGCCCACCAGGGGGCAACACCGGGGAGCTGTTTTTT	CASSPPGGNTGELFF
few	NA	TRBV10-3	TRBJ1-6	TGTGCCATCAGTGACTACGGGGGCAATAATTCACCCCTCCACTTT	CAISDYGGNNSPLHF
NA	NA	TRBV7-9	TRBJ1-6	TGTGCCAGCAGCCCCGGGGGATCACTAAACTCACCCCTCCACTTT	CASSPGGSLNSPLHF
NA	NA	TRBV7-8	TRBJ2-7	TGTGCCAGCAGCTTAGCGCCGGGCCACTCCTACGAGCAGTACTTC	CASSLAPGHSYEQYF
few	NA	TRBV7-9	TRBJ2-7	TGTGCCAGCAGCTTAGCGAGGGGCTCCTACGAGCAGTACTTC	CASSLARGSYEQYF
NA	NA	TRBV6-1	TRBJ2-7	TGTGCCCTAAGTAGCTCCTACGAGCAGTACTTC	CALSSSYEQYF
few	NA	TRBV5-6	TRBJ2-1	TGTGCCAGCAGCTTGGTATCTAGGGATGAGCAGTTCTTC	CASSLVSRDEQFF
NA	NA	TRBV29-1	TRBJ2-7	TGCAGCGTGCTGGGGGGCGAGCAGTACTTC	CSVLGGEQYF
NA	NA	TRBV5-6	TRBJ2-1	TGTGCCAGCAGCTTGGATCTGAGATACAATGAGCAGTTCTTC	CASSLDLRYNEQFF
NA	NA	TRBV5-1	TRBJ1-3	TGCGCCAGCAGCTTGGATCCCAAAGGCTCTGGAAACACCATATATTTT	CASSLDPKGSGNTIYF
NA	NA	TRBV4-1	TRBJ2-7	TGCGCCAGCAGCCAACCCCAGCGGGAGCAGTACTTC	CASSQPQREQYF
few	NA	TRBV10-3	TRBJ2-7	TGTGCCATCAGTGATCTCTTAACCTACGAGCAGTACTTC	CAISDLLTYEQYF
NA	TRBD1	TRBV29-1	TRBJ2-7	TGCAGCGCTTTGAGGGGACAGCACGAGCAGTACTTC	CSALRGQHEQYF
NA	NA	TRBV11-2	TRBJ2-5	TGTGCCAGCAGCACGTATACGGAGACCCAGTACTTC	CASSTYTETQYF
few	NA	TRBV6-6	TRBJ1-1	TGTGCCAGCAGCCTAGGGGAGACTGAAGCTTTCTTT	CASSLGETEAFF
NA	NA	TRBV4-1	TRBJ2-5	TGCGCCAGCAGCCCTCGGGCGGTCCTACAAGAGACCCAGTACTTC	CASSPRAVLQETQYF
NA	NA	TRBV5-6	TRBJ2-6	TGTGCCAGCACCCTAGGACCGAGCTCTGGGGCCAACGTCCTGACTTTC	CASTLGPSSGANVLTF
once	NA	TRBV9	TRBJ1-2	TGTGCCAGCAGCACTACCGGGACCGCTAACTATGGCTACACCTTC	CASSTTGTANYGYTF
NA	TRBD2	TRBV19	TRBJ2-3	TGTGCCAGTAGTCCTCGCCGCCCTAGCGGGGGGCCAGATACGCAGTATTTT	CASSPRRPSGGPDTQYF
NA	NA	TRBV25-1	TRBJ2-3	TGTGCCAGCGGGGGGCTAGCGGGCACAGATACGCAGTATTTT	CASGGLAGTDTQYF
NA	TRBD2	TRBV30	TRBJ2-1	TGTGCCTGGACTCCAAGGTTAGCGGGGTTATCCTACAATGAGCAGTTCTTC	CAWTPRLAGLSYNEQFF